This T cell receptor (beta chain) was sequenced in a study of shared clonotypes between healthy human individuals. The V gene's germline CDR1 is SGDLS and CDR2 YYNGEE. This CDR3 has 11 residues. Deletions cut 5 bases from V and 9 bases from J, with 11 bases between. Clones were read by immunoSEQ multiplex PCR, and TCRdb kept only the in-frame ones, dropping some. This sample has roughly 2 million clones; 95% occur once, and the top ten carry 0.13%. Sequencing was carried out using naive CD4+ T cells sorted from blood. This sample's subset: CD45RA+ positively selected. This sequence originates from a man aged 18 to 30 in good health. The V and J genes are TRBV9 and TRBJ1-2; D is uncertain. This chain's CDR3 is CASRKEQSYTF. The CDR3 DNA follows: TGTGCCAGCAGAAAGGAACAGAGCTACACCTTC. The whole variable domain, filled in from reference TRBV9 and TRBJ1-2, reads DSGVTQTPKHLITATGQRVTLRCSPRSGDLSVYWYQQSLDQGLQFLIQYYNGEERAKGNILERFSAQQFPDLHSELNLSSLELGDSALYFCASRKEQSYTFGSGTRLTVV.